A selection of T cell receptor beta chains follows, all from one sample in a study of response to subunit inactivated influenza vaccine. TCRdb reanalysed the RT-PCR reads using MiXCR and keeps one entry per CDR3 protein. The data show approximately 200,000 distinct CDR3 sequences, approximately 14% seen once. The input for sequencing was CD8+ T cells sorted from PBMCs, taken more than 4 days after vaccination. These receptors were collected from a man aged 50 or older who received an inactivated influenza vaccine. Both conserved end residues are part of each CDR3. The order of the fields is V gene, J gene, CDR3 protein.

v_gene: TRBV11-2; j_gene: TRBJ2-7; CDR3aa: CASSPGLSSYEQYF
v_gene: TRBV7-9; j_gene: TRBJ2-7; CDR3aa: CASSPRWGGANDEQYF
v_gene: TRBV3-1; j_gene: TRBJ2-7; CDR3aa: CASSPTNYERQYF
v_gene: TRBV5-5; j_gene: TRBJ1-6; CDR3aa: CASSLEGSGSAGWPLHF
v_gene: TRBV20-1; j_gene: TRBJ2-1; CDR3aa: CSAERGNNEQFF
v_gene: TRBV28; j_gene: TRBJ2-3; CDR3aa: CASSSGTGDTDTQYF
v_gene: TRBV4-3; j_gene: TRBJ2-4; CDR3aa: CASSEWGGGPGDIQYF
v_gene: TRBV12-3/TRBV12-4; j_gene: TRBJ2-2; CDR3aa: CASTSLGLAQERGKSGELFF
v_gene: TRBV9; j_gene: TRBJ1-1; CDR3aa: CASSVSGGQGAAFF
v_gene: TRBV29-1; j_gene: TRBJ1-2; CDR3aa: CSVEDLGATYSGYTF
v_gene: TRBV25-1; j_gene: TRBJ2-2; CDR3aa: CASSVQADPGELFF
v_gene: TRBV11-2; j_gene: TRBJ2-7; CDR3aa: CASSLVVGLGGYEQYF
v_gene: TRBV20-1; j_gene: TRBJ2-3; CDR3aa: CSARDPYNTDTQYF
v_gene: TRBV5-1; j_gene: TRBJ2-7; CDR3aa: CASSNSQRTGVYEQYF
v_gene: TRBV12-3/TRBV12-4; j_gene: TRBJ2-5; CDR3aa: CASSLGPPGESETQYF
v_gene: TRBV4-3; j_gene: TRBJ1-2; CDR3aa: CASSQDVLGANYGYTF
v_gene: TRBV19; j_gene: TRBJ1-1; CDR3aa: CASSMVQRAEAFF
v_gene: TRBV12-3/TRBV12-4; j_gene: TRBJ2-2; CDR3aa: CAIKRPDGELFF
v_gene: TRBV27; j_gene: TRBJ2-7; CDR3aa: CASSPRTSGYEQYF
v_gene: TRBV4-3; j_gene: TRBJ1-5; CDR3aa: CASSQITGSNQPQHF
v_gene: TRBV10-3; j_gene: TRBJ1-5; CDR3aa: CAISPTGTGDRQPQHF
v_gene: TRBV10-3; j_gene: TRBJ2-5; CDR3aa: CAISETGSPRGETQYF
v_gene: TRBV29-1; j_gene: TRBJ1-1; CDR3aa: CSAWILTEAFF
v_gene: TRBV4-1; j_gene: TRBJ2-1; CDR3aa: CASSLQSQTGSLLGEQFF
v_gene: TRBV5-6; j_gene: TRBJ2-2; CDR3aa: CASSWYSENTGELFF
v_gene: TRBV7-9; j_gene: TRBJ2-5; CDR3aa: CASSLAPGQGEETQYF
v_gene: TRBV2; j_gene: TRBJ2-5; CDR3aa: CASRALTQETQYF
v_gene: TRBV12-3/TRBV12-4; j_gene: TRBJ2-1; CDR3aa: CASSAGGHEQFF
v_gene: TRBV13; j_gene: TRBJ1-4; CDR3aa: CASSLEGGDEKLFF
v_gene: TRBV5-1; j_gene: TRBJ2-7; CDR3aa: CASSFRGASYEQYF
v_gene: TRBV6-1; j_gene: TRBJ2-7; CDR3aa: CASSEDRGGVPTYEQYF
v_gene: TRBV29-1; j_gene: TRBJ2-7; CDR3aa: CSVVPGPYEQYF
v_gene: TRBV6-2/TRBV6-3; j_gene: TRBJ2-1; CDR3aa: CASSYRPDGGPNYNEQFF
v_gene: TRBV27; j_gene: TRBJ2-7; CDR3aa: CASRTSGSYEQYF
v_gene: TRBV6-2/TRBV6-3; j_gene: TRBJ1-1; CDR3aa: CASNNWDTEAFF
v_gene: TRBV20-1; j_gene: TRBJ2-7; CDR3aa: CSAARTGDEQYF
v_gene: TRBV4-3; j_gene: TRBJ1-6; CDR3aa: CASSQQYRGINSPLHF
v_gene: TRBV12-3/TRBV12-4; j_gene: TRBJ1-2; CDR3aa: CASSLAVALSYGYTF
v_gene: TRBV28; j_gene: TRBJ2-1; CDR3aa: CASSSPWQGRNEQFF
v_gene: TRBV5-1; j_gene: TRBJ2-1; CDR3aa: CASSLNSGRESYNEQFF
v_gene: TRBV7-9; j_gene: TRBJ1-6; CDR3aa: CASSSTGQGYSPLHF
v_gene: TRBV7-9; j_gene: TRBJ1-1; CDR3aa: CASSLLDSEAFF
v_gene: TRBV4-1; j_gene: TRBJ2-7; CDR3aa: CASSTNWPDEQYF
v_gene: TRBV6-1; j_gene: TRBJ2-1; CDR3aa: CASSERGDEQFF
v_gene: TRBV29-1; j_gene: TRBJ2-5; CDR3aa: CSVAGYDGAQYF
v_gene: TRBV2; j_gene: TRBJ2-7; CDR3aa: CASSDPGRRAYEQYF
v_gene: TRBV9; j_gene: TRBJ2-7; CDR3aa: CASSVSGGPYEQYF
v_gene: TRBV12-3/TRBV12-4; j_gene: TRBJ2-7; CDR3aa: CASSPGAHEQYF
v_gene: TRBV5-1; j_gene: TRBJ2-2; CDR3aa: CASSFTGTGELFF
v_gene: TRBV10-3; j_gene: TRBJ2-1; CDR3aa: CAISGLAVNYEQFF
v_gene: TRBV30; j_gene: TRBJ2-1; CDR3aa: CAWSALANEQFF
v_gene: TRBV6-2/TRBV6-3; j_gene: TRBJ2-1; CDR3aa: CASSWGREVYNEQFF
v_gene: TRBV7-8; j_gene: TRBJ2-1; CDR3aa: CASRTASGKYNEQFF
v_gene: TRBV20-1; j_gene: TRBJ2-7; CDR3aa: CSARAGWSYEQYF
v_gene: TRBV28; j_gene: TRBJ2-4; CDR3aa: CASSFVTGAGNIQYF
v_gene: TRBV5-1; j_gene: TRBJ2-7; CDR3aa: CASRDPPSYEQYF
v_gene: TRBV7-9; j_gene: TRBJ2-1; CDR3aa: CASSLTGGEGINEQFF